This T cell receptor beta chain was recovered during a study of response to subunit inactivated influenza vaccine. TCRdb used MiXCR to reprocess the RT-PCR reads, holding one entry per CDR3 protein. This table holds 500,000 or so distinct CDR3 sequences, about 15% found once. Germline V gene sequence: CDR1 MNHEY, CDR2 SVGAGI. V was cut by 0 bases and J by 1 base, with 13 bases left in between. There are 17 residues in the CDR3. General study results and limits: Authors suggested seasonal influenza vaccinations each recruit few new T cells.

On this clonotype: Its antigen is not identified.

The sample was CD4+ T cells sorted from PBMCs, taken approximately 25 months after vaccination. This TCR came from a man in his fifties or sixties who received an inactivated influenza vaccine. The chain joins TRBV6-5 to TRBJ2-4, with D tentatively TRBD1 or TRBD2 (5 bases each). CDR3 in amino acids: CASSYSKGAGAKNIQYF. DNA for the CDR3: TGTGCCAGCAGTTACTCGAAAGGGGCGGGTGCCAAAAACATTCAGTACTTC.